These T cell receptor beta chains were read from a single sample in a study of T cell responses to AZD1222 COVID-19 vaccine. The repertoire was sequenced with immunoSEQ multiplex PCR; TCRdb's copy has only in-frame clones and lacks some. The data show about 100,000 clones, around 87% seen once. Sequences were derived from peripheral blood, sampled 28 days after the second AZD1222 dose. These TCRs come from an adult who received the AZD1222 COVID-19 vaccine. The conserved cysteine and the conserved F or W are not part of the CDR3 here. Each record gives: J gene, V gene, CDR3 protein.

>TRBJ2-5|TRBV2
ASRNTQETQY
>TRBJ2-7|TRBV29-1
SVEDLTSGLYEQY
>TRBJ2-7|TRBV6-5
ASKHGGADEQY
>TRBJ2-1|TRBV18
ASSPLSSGMVTYNEQF
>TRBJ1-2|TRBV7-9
ASSSYRDSRSNYGYT
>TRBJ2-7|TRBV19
ASQTGQGIGEQY
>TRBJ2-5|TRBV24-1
ATSGSGNWAIQETQY
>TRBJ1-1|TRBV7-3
ASSLMSGGETEAF
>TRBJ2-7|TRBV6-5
ASSYRAGGPYEQY
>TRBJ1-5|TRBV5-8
ASSFGDQPQH
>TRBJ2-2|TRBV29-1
SVAEQGRAGELF
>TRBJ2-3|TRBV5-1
ASSLAFMGVSTDTQY
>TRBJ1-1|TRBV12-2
ASRPAAEAF
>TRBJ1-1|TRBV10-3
AAFDRDREDTEAF
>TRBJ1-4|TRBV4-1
ASSQDRGQGSTNEKLF
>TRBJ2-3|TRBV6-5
ASRVGRGLGDTQY
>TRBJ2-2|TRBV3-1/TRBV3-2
ASSHALGGHLYTGELF
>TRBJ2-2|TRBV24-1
ATSDRSQGAVGELF
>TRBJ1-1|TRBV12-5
ASGLNTGGGTEAF
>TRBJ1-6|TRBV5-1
ASRTRSNSPLH
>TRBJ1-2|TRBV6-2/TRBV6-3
ASSYGVGNYGYT
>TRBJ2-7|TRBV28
ASSFIQDSYEQY
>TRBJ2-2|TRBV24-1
ATSGRTTNTGELF
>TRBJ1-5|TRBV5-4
ASSLDAGGDQPQH
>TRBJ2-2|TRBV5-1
ASSLDPNTGELF
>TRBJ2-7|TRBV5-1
ASSLKGAQYEQY
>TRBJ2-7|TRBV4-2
ASSQDRAETSGGSSYEQY
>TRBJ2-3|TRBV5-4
ASSSAGGPTDTQY
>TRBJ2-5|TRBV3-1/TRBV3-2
ASSLGLAGLYQETQY
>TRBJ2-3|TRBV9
ASSVDPGLVTDTQY
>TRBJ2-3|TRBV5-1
ASSYGREATDTQY
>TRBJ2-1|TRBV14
ASSHGNEQF
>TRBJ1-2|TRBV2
ASSELGGVRGYT
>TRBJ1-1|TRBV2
ASGSQDETEAF
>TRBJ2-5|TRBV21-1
ASSKRKETGPPTQY
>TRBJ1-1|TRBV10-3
AISGPDRVEAF
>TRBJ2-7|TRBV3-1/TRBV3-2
ASSQPSARGYEQY
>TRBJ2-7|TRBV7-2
ASSLVAGGAYEQY
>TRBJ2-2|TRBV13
ASSSTSQRASSGELF
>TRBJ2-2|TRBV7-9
ASRRTSGNTGELF
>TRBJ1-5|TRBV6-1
ASSEFRQGNSYSNQPQH
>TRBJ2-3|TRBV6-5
ASRPGVTSTDTQY
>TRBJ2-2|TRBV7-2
ASSLAGGRVTGELF
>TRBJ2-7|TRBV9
ASSVGQDLYEQY
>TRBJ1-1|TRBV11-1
ASSLGRDTEAF
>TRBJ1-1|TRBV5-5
ASSLSVVILNTEAF
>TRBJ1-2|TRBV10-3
AAKKGQPNYGYT
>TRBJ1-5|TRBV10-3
AISEDRAYKPQH
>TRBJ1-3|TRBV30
AWSPGPSSGNTIY
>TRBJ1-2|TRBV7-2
ASSFRRPPLNYGYT
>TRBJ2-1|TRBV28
ASSLQREGPDEQF
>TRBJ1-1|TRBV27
ASSLSLINTEAF
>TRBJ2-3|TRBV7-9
ASSLQASKTDTQY
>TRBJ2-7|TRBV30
AWSVGWTSGTLTYEQY
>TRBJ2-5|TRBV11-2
ASSPTGFKGETQY
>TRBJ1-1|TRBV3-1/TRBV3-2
ASSQEPGAGLMNTEAF
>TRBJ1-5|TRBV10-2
ASALPGDQPQH